This T cell receptor (beta chain) was captured by sequencing in a study of OX40 agonist ivuxolimab in advanced cancers. Notes on the study in general: At 0.1 to 3.0 mg/kg, CD4+ and CD8+ blood T cells expanded clonally by week 6. The investigators did not determine what antigen specificity the expanded peripheral T cells had.

Sequencing used immunoSEQ multiplex PCR; TCRdb keeps in-frame clones, though not all of them. This table holds nearly 55,000 clones, about four fifths found once. Blood draws occurred at baseline, cycle 4 day 1, and cycle 7 day 1. From germline, CDR1 is SGHRS and CDR2 YFSETQ. This CDR3 comprises 15 residues. The V gene end was trimmed by 3 bases and the J gene end by 4 bases; junction bases not matched to a gene: 4. Notes on this clone: Antigen unknown.

The TCR comes from an adult with an advanced solid tumor such as melanoma, head and neck, liver or kidney cancer. V usage is TRBV5-1 and J usage is TRBJ2-2, with TRBD2 identical over 9 bases. This sample comprised CD4+ or CD8+ T cells sorted from blood, obtained in a trial of the OX40 agonist ivuxolimab. The CDR3 loop is CASSSRTSVTGELFF. The CDR3 DNA sequence: TGCGCCAGCAGCTCACGGACTAGCGTCACCGGGGAGCTGTTTTTT.